These T cell receptor beta chains were read from a single sample in a study of molecular identifiers for immune sequencing clone quantification. One entry per CDR3 protein results from TCRdb running MiXCR on the PCR reads. The sample has some 580,000 distinct CDR3 sequences, around 25% seen once. The sequenced sample consisted of naive CD8+ T cells from blood, with Jurkat cell RNA spiked in. These receptors came from a human donor in good health. Some libraries in this study had Jurkat cell RNA spiked in. The CDR3 runs from the conserved cysteine through the conserved F or W. A D gene is named only where the DNA matches it firmly. Size values are once, few and many counts, or a class for expanded clones, and some rows have none.

>TRBV27|TRBJ1-4|many|TRBD1
CASSLQGVVTNEKLFF
TGTGCCAGCAGTTTACAGGGGGTGGTTACTAATGAAAAACTGTTTTTT
>TRBV11-2|TRBJ2-7|many|NA
CASSLLTGTYEQYF
TGTGCCAGCAGCTTGTTAACGGGCACCTACGAGCAGTACTTC
>TRBV12-3/TRBV12-4|TRBJ2-1|NA|TRBD2
CASSLAGTSGRMGEQFF
TGTGCCAGCAGTTTAGCGGGGACTAGCGGGAGGATGGGTGAGCAGTTCTTC
>TRBV6-2/TRBV6-3|TRBJ2-7|many|NA
CASSYSGSGYEQYF
TGTGCCAGCAGTTACTCAGGGTCCGGCTACGAGCAGTACTTC
>TRBV7-6|TRBJ2-7|NA|TRBD1
CASSLRGQIDEQYF
TGTGCCAGCAGCTTAAGGGGACAGATAGACGAGCAGTACTTC
>TRBV4-1|TRBJ2-1|many|TRBD2
CASSQLAGGPNEQFF
TGCGCCAGCAGCCAATTAGCGGGGGGGCCAAATGAGCAGTTCTTC
>TRBV7-9|TRBJ1-2|NA|NA
CASSLRIDQGLRANYGYTF
TGTGCCAGCAGCTTACGAATTGACCAGGGACTGAGAGCTAACTATGGCTACACCTTC
>TRBV5-8|TRBJ2-7|few|TRBD1
CASSSDRGSHEQYF
TGTGCCAGCAGCTCGGACAGGGGAAGCCACGAGCAGTACTTC
>TRBV12-3/TRBV12-4|TRBJ2-1|NA|TRBD2
CASSLTPALAGANEQIF
TGTGCCAGCAGTTTAACCCCAGCGTTAGCGGGAGCTAATGAGCAGATCTTC
>TRBV4-2|TRBJ2-7|few|NA
CASSQADAYEQYF
TGTGCCAGCAGCCAAGCGGATGCCTACGAGCAGTACTTC
>TRBV20-1|TRBJ2-2|few|NA
CSARPQGGSGELFF
TGCAGTGCTAGACCCCAAGGGGGTTCCGGGGAGCTGTTTTTT
>TRBV29-1|TRBJ1-1|many|NA
CSGNGGLNTEAFF
TGCAGCGGAAACGGGGGACTAAACACTGAAGCTTTCTTT
>TRBV30|TRBJ2-1|many|NA
CAWSVMGPLLGVNEQFF
TGTGCCTGGAGTGTTATGGGCCCCCTCCTTGGGGTCAATGAGCAGTTCTTC
>TRBV9|TRBJ2-2|NA|NA
CASREQNTGELFF
TGTGCCAGCAGGGAACAAAACACCGGGGAGCTGTTTTTT
>TRBV4-1|TRBJ1-1|NA|NA
CASSQDRGGSIMNTEAFF
TGCGCCAGCAGCCAAGATCGGGGGGGCAGCATCATGAACACTGAAGCTTTCTTT
>TRBV29-1|TRBJ1-2|NA|NA
CSVEEYVSYGYTF
TGCAGCGTTGAAGAGTATGTCAGCTATGGCTACACCTTC
>TRBV12-3/TRBV12-4|TRBJ1-1|many|NA
CASSPTSGTEAFF
TGTGCCAGCAGTCCCACCTCTGGGACTGAAGCTTTCTTT
>TRBV4-1|TRBJ2-7|few|TRBD1
CASSARQGQGAYEQYF
TGCGCCAGCAGCGCAAGACAGGGGCAGGGGGCCTACGAGCAGTACTTC
>TRBV5-4|TRBJ2-5|many|TRBD1
CASSLALGGQGAIETQYF
TGTGCCAGCAGCTTGGCCCTTGGGGGACAGGGGGCGATAGAGACCCAGTACTTC
>TRBV28|TRBJ2-3|many|TRBD2
CASSFGREPPRNTDTQYF
TGTGCCAGCAGTTTTGGGCGGGAGCCTCCCCGGAACACAGATACGCAGTATTTT
>TRBV5-1|TRBJ2-3|many|NA
CASSFRDALRDTQYF
TGCGCCAGCAGCTTCCGGGACGCCCTCAGAGATACGCAGTATTTT
>TRBV7-9|TRBJ1-4|many|NA
CASSRSGTANEKLFF
TGTGCCAGCAGCCGATCCGGGACGGCGAATGAAAAACTGTTTTTT
>TRBV5-6|TRBJ1-5|many|NA
CASSFGQGPYSNQPQHF
TGTGCCAGCAGCTTCGGACAAGGACCATATAGCAATCAGCCCCAGCATTTT
>TRBV7-9|TRBJ1-2|many|NA
CASSSIGSYGYTF
TGTGCCAGCAGCTCAATTGGCAGCTATGGCTACACCTTC
>TRBV12-3/TRBV12-4|TRBJ1-1|many|NA
CASSLVYSPGTEAFF
TGTGCCAGCAGTTTAGTCTATAGCCCCGGGACTGAAGCTTTCTTT
>TRBV7-2|TRBJ1-1|many|NA
CASSLDFAGLENTEAFF
TGTGCCAGCAGCTTAGATTTTGCAGGCTTAGAGAACACTGAAGCTTTCTTT
>TRBV2|TRBJ1-1|many|NA
CASSVSGNTEAFF
TGTGCCAGCAGTGTGTCGGGGAACACTGAAGCTTTCTTT
>TRBV28|TRBJ2-5|many|NA
CASRKPIGPLTETQYF
TGTGCCAGCAGAAAACCAATAGGACCGCTTACTGAGACCCAGTACTTC
>TRBV4-3|TRBJ2-3|NA|NA
CASSQGLWGSTDTQYF
TGCGCCAGCAGCCAAGGTTTGTGGGGTAGCACAGATACGCAGTATTTT
>TRBV4-3|TRBJ2-1|once|TRBD2
CASSLSWTSGPYNEQFF
TGCGCCAGCAGCCTATCTTGGACTAGCGGGCCCTACAATGAGCAGTTCTTC
>TRBV12-3/TRBV12-4|TRBJ2-3|NA|NA
CASSFDARAIADTQYF
TGTGCCAGCAGTTTTGATGCGAGAGCTATAGCAGATACGCAGTATTTT
>TRBV4-2|TRBJ1-4|many|NA
CASSQELAGPEKLFF
TGTGCCAGCAGCCAAGAATTAGCCGGGCCCGAAAAACTGTTTTTT
>TRBV7-9|TRBJ2-7|NA|TRBD2
CASSQTSGEDYEQYF
TGTGCCAGCAGCCAGACTAGCGGGGAAGACTACGAGCAGTACTTC
>TRBV4-1|TRBJ2-6|many|NA
CASMAGAGANVLTF
TGCGCCAGCATGGCAGGGGCCGGGGCCAACGTCCTGACTTTC
>TRBV18|TRBJ1-1|many|NA
CASSPRDGGSRTEAFF
TGTGCCAGCTCACCACGGGACGGCGGGAGCCGCACTGAAGCTTTCTTT